This is a list of T cell receptor beta chains from one sample in a study of cytomegalovirus exposure and HLA in healthy donors. TCRdb's copy holds only in-frame clones and misses some; the assay was immunoSEQ multiplex PCR. The data show about 200,000 clones, roughly 83% seen once. The sequenced material came from PBMCs. These receptors originate from a male donor in good health and CMV-seropositive. Both conserved end residues are part of each CDR3. D genes are given only for firm matches. Some rows have no size entry. The others give once, few or many, or a class for an expanded clone.

TRBJ2-1,TRBD2,once,TRBV7-7,TGTGCCAGCAGCCGGGGGGGGGACAATGAGCAGTTCTTC,CASSRGGDNEQFF
TRBJ2-1,NA,NA,TRBV9,TGTGCCAGCAGCGTAGCCCAAGGGGCCTACAATGAGCAGTTCTTC,CASSVAQGAYNEQFF
TRBJ2-1,NA,NA,TRBV28,TGTGCCAGCAGTCCCTTGGGGGGACGCTCCTACAATGAGCAGTTCTTC,CASSPLGGRSYNEQFF
TRBJ2-3,TRBD2,NA,TRBV11-2,TGTGCCAGCAGCTTAGAGTTCGGACTAGGGTCGGCAGATACGCAGTATTTT,CASSLEFGLGSADTQYF
TRBJ2-7,NA,NA,TRBV7-9,TGTGCCAGCAGCTTAGTAGCCGGGGATAACTACGAGCAGTACTTC,CASSLVAGDNYEQYF
TRBJ1-1,NA,few,TRBV7-2,TGTGCCAGCAGCTCTGTGGGGGGAAGCACTGAAGCTTTCTTT,CASSSVGGSTEAFF
TRBJ2-1,TRBD2,NA,TRBV7-9,TGTGCCAGCAGCTTGGGCCGGCGGGAGGGATCGGAGCAGTTCTTC,CASSLGRREGSEQFF
TRBJ2-1,TRBD1,NA,TRBV7-2,TGTGCCACCAGAGGACCAGGGGGCGCAGCCTACAATGAGCAGTTCTTC,CATRGPGGAAYNEQFF
TRBJ2-7,TRBD1,few,TRBV29-1,TGCAGCTGCAGACAGGGTGGGTCCTACGAGCAGTACTTC,CSCRQGGSYEQYF
TRBJ2-2,NA,few,TRBV30,TGTGCCTGGAGTAGGCAGGCCACCGGGGAGCTGTTTTTT,CAWSRQATGELFF
TRBJ2-3,NA,NA,TRBV6-6,TGTGCCAGCAGTTACTCGGCGGGCAGAGGAGATACGCAGTATTTT,CASSYSAGRGDTQYF
TRBJ2-7,NA,NA,TRBV12-1,TGTGCCAGCAGGGATTGGACAGGGGGCAAGCAGTACTTC,CASRDWTGGKQYF
TRBJ1-5,NA,few,TRBV28,TGTGCCAGCAGCCCGTCAGGAAGGCAGTGGAATCAGCCCCAGCATTTT,CASSPSGRQWNQPQHF
TRBJ2-1,NA,once,TRBV11-2,TGTGCCAGCAGCTTAGGGGCTGGTGAGCAGTTCTTC,CASSLGAGEQFF
TRBJ2-1,NA,NA,TRBV11-3,TGTGCCAGCAGCTCGGGATCCGGGATTACCTCTTACAATGAGCAGTTCTTC,CASSSGSGITSYNEQFF
TRBJ1-6,NA,NA,TRBV11-2,TGTGCCAGCAGCCCGAGGCGGAATTCACCCCTCCACTTT,CASSPRRNSPLHF
TRBJ1-1,NA,NA,TRBV5-1,TGCGCCAGCAGCTCCCAGGGTGCGAACACTGAAGCTTTCTTT,CASSSQGANTEAFF
TRBJ1-3,NA,once,TRBV10-3,TGTGCCATTACATCGTGGAACACCATATATTTT,CAITSWNTIYF
TRBJ1-1,NA,NA,TRBV19,TGTGCCAGTAGTATAGCCTTGAACACTGAAGCTTTCTTT,CASSIALNTEAFF
TRBJ1-5,TRBD1,few,TRBV5-1,TGCGCCAGCAGCCTATCCCAGGGGGTTCAGCCCCAGCATTTT,CASSLSQGVQPQHF
TRBJ2-3,NA,NA,TRBV11-2,TGTGCCAGCAGCCCAGGTCCGAAGGATACGCAGTATTTT,CASSPGPKDTQYF
TRBJ2-7,NA,NA,TRBV7-2,TGTGCCAGCAGCTTACGGGGAGAGGCCTACGAGCAGTACTTC,CASSLRGEAYEQYF